Below are 6 T cell receptor beta chains sequenced from a single sample in a study of blood T cell repertoires in COVID-19. Produced via immunoSEQ multiplex PCR; TCRdb's table is partial and in-frame only. The profile shows 250,000 to 400,000 clones, more than 70% of them singletons. The sequenced material came from PBMCs or T cells enriched from blood (not recorded which). The receptor set was obtained from a young woman who had recovered from COVID-19.

This rearrangement joins TRBV28 to TRBJ2-7, with D tentatively TRBD1 (6 bases). CDR3 length: 13 amino acids. Germline loops: CDR1 MDHEN, CDR2 SYDVKM. V was trimmed by 4 bases and J by 12 bases, leaving 19 bases between them. This chain's CDR3 is CASSSSPGQGWYF. DNA of the CDR3: TGTGCCAGCAGTTCGTCCCCGGGGCAGGGGTGGTACTTC.

This rearrangement joins TRBV29-1 to TRBJ1-2; tentative D call: TRBD1 (5 bases). Germline assignment: CDR1 SQVTM and CDR2 ANQGSEA. Trimming took 5 bases from V and 4 from J, leaving 11 bases between them. This CDR3 is built from 12 residues. CDR3 protein: CSVPAGSYGYTF. The CDR3 nucleotides read TGCAGCGTTCCGGCAGGGTCCTATGGCTACACCTTC.

The chain joins TRBV5-1 to TRBJ2-1; 12 bases fit TRBD2. V lost 6 bases to trimming and J lost 8 bases; unmatched junction nucleotides: 12. The CDR3 consists of 16 residues. Germline V gene lookup returns CDR1 SGHRS and CDR2 YFSETQ. CDR3 sequence (DNA): TGCGCCAGCACCGCTAGCGGGGGGGCATTTGAGGATGAGCAGTTCTTC. Its protein product is CASTASGGAFEDEQFF.

This rearrangement joins TRBV16 to TRBJ1-1; possibly TRBD1 for D (5 bases). This CDR3 spans 15 amino acids. Trimming stripped 0 bases from V and 3 bases from J, with 11 bases between. Germline V gene lookup returns CDR1 KGHSY and CDR2 FQNENV. This CDR3 reads CASSQSGLGDTEAFF. In nucleotides, the CDR3 is TGTGCCAGCAGCCAATCTGGGCTAGGGGACACTGAAGCTTTCTTT.

This rearrangement joins TRBV4-1 to TRBJ1-6; 7 bases agree with TRBD1. The CDR3 has 15 residues. Germline loops: CDR1 MGHRA, CDR2 YSYEKL. V trimming: 5 bases; J trimming: 7 bases; junction bases outside the gene matches: 8. The CDR3 reads CASSDWGQINSPLHF. In nucleotides, the CDR3 is TGCGCCAGCAGCGACTGGGGACAGATCAATTCACCCCTCCACTTT.

The CDR3 here is CATSRGTGANQPQHF. Written as DNA, the CDR3 is TGTGCCACCAGCAGAGGGACAGGGGCAAATCAGCCCCAGCATTTT. The chain uses TRBV15 and TRBJ1-5; TRBD1 agrees at 9 bases. Germline trimming cut 1 base from V and 4 bases from J; bases unmatched to any gene: 2. CDR1 and CDR2 from the germline V gene are LNHNV and YYDKDF (reference sequence). The CDR3 covers 15 residues. Variable domain in full (rest from reference TRBV15 and TRBJ1-5): DAMVIQNPRYQVTQFGKPVTLSCSQTLNHNVMYWYQQKSSQAPKLLFHYYDKDFNNEADTPDNFQSRRPNTSFCFLDIRSPGLGDTAMYLCATSRGTGANQPQHFGDGTRLSIL.